This is a list of T cell receptor beta chains from one sample in a study of breast tumors, draining lymph nodes, adjacent tissues. One entry per CDR3 protein, called by TCRdb with MiXCR from the multiplex PCR reads. The sample has more than 200,000 distinct CDR3 sequences; less than 40% are singletons. Sequencing was done on a sample of axillary lymph node tissue. These receptors came from a female donor with breast cancer. Some clones in this sample may be carry-over from other donors' samples. CDR3s include the opening cysteine and the closing phenylalanine or tryptophan. Not every row has a clone size; where given, it reads once, few, many or a size class.

J,size,V,CDR3
TRBJ2-3,many,TRBV20-1,CSASQFGYGASTDTQYF
TRBJ2-3,many,TRBV12-3/TRBV12-4,CASSAGERGHTQYF
TRBJ2-1,many,TRBV30,CAWSADLGYVNEQFF
TRBJ1-1,few,TRBV29-1,CSVAFGDTEAFF
TRBJ2-5,many,TRBV5-1,CASSRDRGLETQYF
TRBJ2-3,.,TRBV20-1,CSFQNNEQYF
TRBJ2-1,many,TRBV5-1,CASSSGGVGDNEQFF
TRBJ1-2,many,TRBV24-1,CATSDFSGSYGYTF
TRBJ2-2,.,TRBV24-1,CATSDSTGNTGELFF
TRBJ2-3,many,TRBV9,CASSADSGSSTDTQYF
TRBJ2-7,many,TRBV6-1,CASSESTSGRYEQYF
TRBJ2-1,many,TRBV2,CASSEQGADYNEQFF
TRBJ1-6,many,TRBV9,CASSARGDSPLHF
TRBJ2-7,many,TRBV2,CASSGPGGFTYEQYF
TRBJ1-1,.,TRBV12-3/TRBV12-4,CASRTPGRTRTEAFF
TRBJ2-1,many,TRBV7-2,CASSRRTSAYTGEQFF
TRBJ1-2,.,TRBV4-1,CASGQEGDMSGYTF
TRBJ2-5,.,TRBV5-1,CASSLEAQYF
TRBJ1-4,many,TRBV25-1,CASSDSSFNEKLFF
TRBJ1-2,.,TRBV2,CASTYRDSSLYGYTF
TRBJ2-1,many,TRBV4-1,CASSARTSGSLSYNEQFF
TRBJ2-1,many,TRBV24-1,CATLGSGNEQFF
TRBJ1-4,many,TRBV20-1,CSARDLGEKLFF
TRBJ2-5,once,TRBV9,CASSRGQLETQYF
TRBJ2-7,few,TRBV27,CASSKFSGSLYEQYF
TRBJ2-1,many,TRBV7-8,CASSLSPGHEFF